A single sample is the source of the 9 T cell receptor beta chains below, sequenced in a study of shared clonotypes between healthy human individuals. Assay: immunoSEQ multiplex PCR; the TCRdb copy retains only in-frame clones and omits some. Counted here are around 1,000,000 clones, about 72% occurring once; the ten biggest clones make up 0.89%. Material for sequencing was memory CD4+ T cells from PBMCs. Noted subset: CD45RA-negative fraction. These TCRs come from a man in his late teens or twenties in good health. Some clones in this sample may be carry-over from other donors' samples.

This clone was seen only once. V usage is TRBV19 and J usage is TRBJ2-1; maybe TRBD1 (6 bases). CDR1 LNHDA and CDR2 SQIVND come from the germline V gene (reference sequence). CDR3 size: 13 residues. The ends were cut back, 0 bases at V and 7 bases at J, with 7 bases in the middle. As DNA, the CDR3 is TGTGCCAGTAGTATAGAAAGGGGGAATGAGCAGTTCTTC. Translation gives CASSIERGNEQFF.

This chain links TRBV5-1 with TRBJ2-2, with D maybe TRBD2 (6 bases). Trimming took 5 bases from V and 5 from J, leaving 13 bases between them. The CDR3 is 14 amino acids. The germline CDR1 and CDR2 sequences are SGHRS and YFSETQ. CDR3 residues: CASRRRAETGELFF. CDR3 coding DNA: TGCGCCAGCAGGCGGAGGGCCGAGACCGGGGAGCTGTTTTTT.

This clone was seen a few times. The genes are TRBV2 and TRBJ2-7, with no clear D. Germline lookup yields CDR1 SNHLY and CDR2 FYNNEI. The germline V and J ends were trimmed by 3 bases and 2 bases, with 8 bases remaining between them. CDR3 size: 13 residues. The CDR3 here is CASSDSGTYEQYF. CDR3 nucleotides: TGTGCCAGCAGTGATAGTGGGACCTACGAGCAGTACTTC.

The CDR3 reads CASSFLADETQYF. DNA for the CDR3: TGTGCCAGCAGTTTCCTAGCGGACGAGACCCAGTACTTC. The rearrangement joins TRBV27 to TRBJ2-5; 7 nucleotides match TRBD2. CDR1 and CDR2 (germline): MNHEY, SMNVEV (reference sequence). CDR3 length: 13 residues. V lost 3 bases, J lost 5 bases, and 3 bases stayed unmatched.

V gene TRBV30 combines with J gene TRBJ1-4; 8 nucleotides line up with TRBD1. The CDR3 runs 14 residues. V shed 4 bases, J shed 8 bases, and the junction held 9 bases outside the gene matches. Germline CDR1 is GTSNPN and CDR2 is SVGIG (reference sequence). CDR3 nucleotides: TGTGCCTGGAATGGACAGGGCGGGATAGAAAAACTGTTTTTT. Protein product: CAWNGQGGIEKLFF.

CDR3 nucleotides: TGTGCCAGCAGCTTAGGGACAAGTTTGTATGGCTACACCTTC. This codes for CASSLGTSLYGYTF. The chain couples TRBV7-2 to TRBJ1-2, with D tentatively TRBD1 (5 bases). The CDR3 has 14 residues. Germline CDR1 is SGHTA and CDR2 is FQGNSA. The V gene lost 1 base and the J gene lost 5 bases, with 11 bases spanning the gap.

The chain carries TRBV5-1 and TRBJ2-1, with 9 bases aligning to TRBD1. Germline assignment: CDR1 SGHRS and CDR2 YFSETQ. V lost 2 bases, J lost 6 bases, and 6 bases stayed unmatched. The CDR3 has 15 amino acids. The CDR3 sequence: CASSLQGALGNEQFF. CDR3 sequence (DNA): TGCGCCAGCAGCTTACAGGGGGCGCTGGGCAATGAGCAGTTCTTC.

About this clone itself: Different DNA sequences within this sample yield the same CDR3. The gene calls are TRBV28 and TRBJ2-7; possibly TRBD1 or TRBD2 for D (5 bases each). The CDR3 consists of 11 residues. Germline V gene data show CDR1 as MDHEN and CDR2 as SYDVKM. Deletions cut 7 bases from V and 3 bases from J, with 7 bases between. The CDR3 sequence: CASTRGYEQYF. The DNA for the CDR3 is TGTGCCAGCACGAGGGGCTACGAGCAGTACTTC.

Here the CDR3 reads CAWSSWPVAPPNLGAKANTGELFF. The CDR3 DNA follows: TGTGCCTGGAGTTCCTGGCCCGTAGCCCCCCCCAATTTAGGGGCTAAAGCGAACACCGGGGAGCTGTTTTTT. This rearrangement joins TRBV30 to TRBJ2-2; D perhaps matches TRBD1 (5 bases). This CDR3 contains 24 residues. V dropped 2 bases and J dropped 0 bases, with 37 bases sitting between them. CDR1 and CDR2 (germline): GTSNPN, SVGIG (reference sequence).